This is a list of T cell receptor beta chains from one sample in a study of CD8 T cells in ankylosing spondylitis. TCRdb redid the calling of the 5' RACE reads with MiXCR, one entry per CDR3 protein. There are 40,000 to 50,000 distinct CDR3 sequences in the sample; less than 3% occur only once, and roughly 4.4% lies in the top ten. Sequenced input: blood, either unsorted or a sorted T cell fraction (not recorded which). These receptor sequences come from a male donor with ankylosing spondylitis or in good health (not recorded which). The CDR3 runs from the conserved cysteine through the conserved F or W. D genes are given only for firm matches. Clone sizes are given selectively: once, few, many, or a class where the clone is expanded.

>TRBV9|many|TRBJ2-5|TRBD2
CASSPGGGETQYF
TGTGCCAGCAGCCCGGGAGGGGGGGAGACCCAGTACTTC
>TRBV9|many|TRBJ2-5|-
CASAAGGGSQETQYF
TGTGCCAGCGCGGCCGGGGGAGGTTCCCAAGAGACCCAGTACTTC
>TRBV9|many|TRBJ2-2|-
CASSVGQRTGELFF
TGTGCCAGCAGCGTCGGACAGCGCACCGGGGAGCTGTTTTTT
>TRBV9|many|TRBJ2-2|-
CASSFADGELFF
TGTGCCAGCAGCTTCGCGGACGGGGAGCTGTTTTTT
>TRBV9|many|TRBJ1-3|-
CASSVLGSGNTIYF
TGTGCCAGCAGCGTACTGGGGTCCGGAAACACCATATATTTT
>TRBV9|many|TRBJ2-1|-
CASSVGPGGSSYNEQFF
TGTGCCAGCAGCGTAGGCCCAGGGGGGAGCTCCTACAATGAGCAGTTCTTC
>TRBV9|many|TRBJ2-1|TRBD1
CASSVGWGTGSFEQFF
TGTGCCAGCAGCGTGGGTTGGGGGACAGGGTCCTTTGAGCAGTTCTTC
>TRBV9|-|TRBJ2-3|TRBD2
CASSVAAGYSTDTQYF
TGTGCCAGCAGCGTAGCAGCGGGGTATAGCACAGATACGCAGTATTTT
>TRBV9|many|TRBJ2-2|-
CASSRGTGQANTGELFF
TGTGCCAGCAGCCGGGGAACGGGACAAGCGAACACCGGGGAGCTGTTTTTT
>TRBV9|many|TRBJ2-3|-
CASSVDVARGTDTQYF
TGTGCCAGCAGCGTAGATGTAGCGCGAGGCACAGATACGCAGTATTTT
>TRBV9|many|TRBJ2-1|TRBD1
CASSRGQGNEQFF
TGTGCCAGCAGCAGGGGGCAAGGGAATGAGCAGTTCTTC
>TRBV9|many|TRBJ2-1|-
CASSRGVSSYNEQFF
TGTGCCAGCAGCAGGGGGGTTAGCTCCTACAATGAGCAGTTCTTC
>TRBV9|many|TRBJ2-7|TRBD1
CASSAGQAQSYEQYF
TGTGCCAGCAGCGCGGGACAGGCCCAATCCTACGAGCAGTACTTC
>TRBV9|many|TRBJ2-2|TRBD1
CASSSQQGTGELFF
TGTGCCAGCAGCTCCCAACAGGGGACCGGGGAGCTGTTTTTT
>TRBV9|many|TRBJ2-5|-
CASSPLGLGETQYF
TGTGCCAGCAGCCCCCTCGGGCTAGGGGAGACCCAGTACTTC
>TRBV9|many|TRBJ2-3|TRBD2
CASSKGLAGGGNTQYF
TGTGCCAGCAGCAAGGGACTAGCGGGAGGAGGAAATACGCAGTATTTT
>TRBV3-1|many|TRBJ2-7|TRBD2
CASSHQRDLYEQYF
TGTGCCAGCAGCCATCAGCGGGATTTGTACGAGCAGTACTTC
>TRBV9|many|TRBJ1-1|TRBD1
CASSGYRGMNTEAFF
TGTGCCAGCAGCGGTTACAGGGGGATGAACACTGAAGCTTTCTTT
>TRBV9|many|TRBJ1-5|TRBD1
CASSVGTGASQPQHF
TGTGCCAGCAGCGTAGGAACAGGGGCTAGTCAGCCCCAGCATTTT
>TRBV9|many|TRBJ2-3|TRBD2
CASSVAGTSGSGPDTQYF
TGTGCCAGCAGCGTGGCCGGGACTAGCGGGAGTGGTCCAGATACGCAGTATTTT
>TRBV9|many|TRBJ2-1|-
CASNGGSLYSYNEQFF
TGTGCCAGCAATGGGGGTAGCCTATACTCCTACAATGAGCAGTTCTTC
>TRBV9|many|TRBJ1-3|-
CASSTGTDSGNTIYF
TGTGCCAGCAGCACCGGGACGGACTCTGGAAACACCATATATTTT
>TRBV9|many|TRBJ2-7|TRBD2
CASSVDLAGGSHEQYF
TGTGCCAGCAGCGTAGATCTAGCGGGAGGGTCCCACGAGCAGTACTTC
>TRBV9|many|TRBJ2-3|-
CASSPVGGVRDTQYF
TGTGCCAGCAGCCCGGTGGGTGGGGTGAGAGATACGCAGTATTTT
>TRBV9|many|TRBJ2-1|TRBD2
CASSVATGGEQFF
TGTGCCAGCAGCGTAGCTACGGGGGGGGAGCAGTTCTTC
>TRBV9|many|TRBJ2-2|-
CASRMGRNTGELFF
TGTGCCAGCAGAATGGGACGCAACACCGGGGAGCTGTTTTTT
>TRBV9|many|TRBJ2-6|-
CASSVGMSGGARGANVLTF
TGTGCCAGCAGCGTAGGAATGAGTGGGGGGGCCCGCGGGGCCAACGTCCTGACTTTC
>TRBV9|many|TRBJ2-1|-
CASSVVVGVSEQFF
TGTGCCAGCAGCGTAGTTGTGGGAGTCAGCGAGCAGTTCTTC
>TRBV9|few|TRBJ1-6|TRBD1
CASSVGQGAENSPLHF
TGTGCCAGCAGCGTCGGACAGGGGGCTGAGAATTCACCCCTCCACTTT
>TRBV9|medium-sized|TRBJ2-5|TRBD2
CASSGTSGIFQETQYF
TGTGCCAGCAGTGGAACTAGCGGCATCTTTCAAGAGACCCAGTACTTC
>TRBV9|many|TRBJ2-2|TRBD2
CASSARLAGANTGELFF
TGTGCCAGCAGCGCAAGACTAGCGGGGGCGAACACCGGGGAGCTGTTTTTT
>TRBV9|many|TRBJ2-2|TRBD2
CASSAGTSSTGELFF
TGTGCCAGCAGCGCCGGGACTAGCAGCACCGGGGAGCTGTTTTTT
>TRBV9|many|TRBJ2-2|TRBD1
CASSVATGGPGELFF
TGTGCCAGCAGCGTGGCGACAGGGGGCCCCGGGGAGCTGTTTTTT
>TRBV9|many|TRBJ2-3|TRBD2
CASSALTGLAGEVGSTDTQYF
TGTGCCAGCAGCGCCCTTACGGGACTAGCGGGAGAAGTGGGAAGCACAGATACGCAGTATTTT
>TRBV9|many|TRBJ1-5|-
CASSPSPGEPQHF
TGTGCCAGCAGCCCCTCACCGGGAGAGCCCCAGCATTTT
>TRBV9|many|TRBJ2-1|TRBD2
CASSVVPSGRAPNEQFF
TGTGCCAGCAGCGTAGTACCTAGCGGGAGGGCCCCCAATGAGCAGTTCTTC
>TRBV9|many|TRBJ2-3|TRBD1
CASSFTPGQGRDTQYF
TGTGCCAGCAGCTTCACTCCGGGACAGGGCAGGGATACGCAGTATTTT
>TRBV9|many|TRBJ1-6|-
CASSVGTETRVGLRSPLHF
TGTGCCAGCAGCGTAGGGACGGAGACAAGGGTGGGTTTACGTTCACCCCTCCACTTT
>TRBV9|many|TRBJ2-3|-
CASSLPSPTDTQYF
TGTGCCAGCAGCCTCCCGAGCCCCACAGATACGCAGTATTTT
>TRBV9|many|TRBJ2-4|-
CASSGGGGNIQYF
TGTGCCAGCAGCGGTGGGGGTGGAAACATTCAGTACTTC
>TRBV9|many|TRBJ2-3|TRBD2
CASSALAGVDFPDTQYF
TGTGCCAGCAGCGCCCTAGCGGGAGTAGATTTCCCAGATACGCAGTATTTT
>TRBV9|many|TRBJ2-7|TRBD2
CASSKTSSVEQYF
TGTGCCAGCAGCAAGACTAGCAGCGTCGAGCAGTACTTC
>TRBV9|many|TRBJ2-3|-
CASSVEGSAGDTQYF
TGTGCCAGCAGCGTAGAGGGTAGCGCCGGAGATACGCAGTATTTT
>TRBV9|many|TRBJ2-7|TRBD1
CASSAETGNEQYF
TGTGCCAGCAGCGCCGAGACAGGGAACGAGCAGTACTTC
>TRBV9|many|TRBJ2-5|-
CASSVAEYQETQYF
TGTGCCAGCAGCGTAGCAGAATATCAAGAGACCCAGTACTTC
>TRBV9|many|TRBJ2-5|TRBD1
CASSKLTGGQETQYF
TGTGCCAGCAGCAAGTTGACAGGGGGGCAAGAGACCCAGTACTTC
>TRBV9|-|TRBJ2-2|-
CTSTRGQNTGELFF
TGTACCAGCACCAGGGGACAGAACACCGGGGAGCTGTTTTTT
>TRBV9|many|TRBJ2-3|-
CASSVGVASSTDTQYF
TGTGCCAGCAGCGTTGGCGTAGCGTCGAGCACAGATACGCAGTATTTT
>TRBV9|few|TRBJ1-3|-
CASSVWGNPGNTIYF
TGTGCCAGCAGCGTATGGGGGAACCCTGGAAACACCATATATTTT
>TRBV9|many|TRBJ1-6|TRBD1
CASSPTGDNSPLHF
TGTGCCAGCAGCCCTACAGGGGATAATTCACCCCTCCACTTT
>TRBV9|many|TRBJ2-2|TRBD2
CASSGLAGGPTGELFF
TGTGCCAGCAGCGGACTAGCGGGAGGGCCCACCGGGGAGCTGTTTTTT
>TRBV9|many|TRBJ1-3|-
CASSVDGGGNTIYF
TGTGCCAGCAGCGTAGACGGGGGAGGAAACACCATATATTTT
>TRBV9|many|TRBJ2-1|TRBD1
CASSRDEGAPNEQFF
TGTGCCAGCAGCCGGGACGAGGGGGCGCCTAATGAGCAGTTCTTC
>TRBV9|many|TRBJ2-3|TRBD2
CASSVGDLREPSTDTQYF
TGTGCCAGCAGCGTAGGGGATTTGCGGGAGCCAAGCACAGATACGCAGTATTTT
>TRBV9|-|TRBJ2-5|TRBD1
CASSVTSGQGETQYF
TGTGCCAGCAGCGTCACCTCGGGACAGGGGGAGACCCAGTACTTC
>TRBV9|many|TRBJ2-3|TRBD2
CASSFSGGGDTQYF
TGTGCCAGCAGCTTCTCTGGGGGGGGAGATACGCAGTATTTT
>TRBV9|many|TRBJ2-3|TRBD2
CASSVGLAGGPGIDTDTQYF
TGTGCCAGCAGCGTAGGACTAGCGGGAGGGCCCGGGATCGACACAGATACGCAGTATTTT
>TRBV9|many|TRBJ2-1|TRBD2
CASSPSGGSSYNEQFF
TGTGCCAGCAGCCCTTCCGGGGGGAGCTCCTACAATGAGCAGTTCTTC
>TRBV9|many|TRBJ2-2|TRBD1
CASSSDRGNTGELFF
TGTGCCAGCAGCTCCGACAGGGGAAACACCGGGGAGCTGTTTTTT
>TRBV9|many|TRBJ2-5|TRBD1
CASSVGTGGPQETQYF
TGTGCCAGCAGCGTAGGTACAGGGGGCCCCCAAGAGACCCAGTACTTC